Each of the 11 T cell receptor beta chains below was sequenced from the same sample in a study of a mutant IDH1 vaccine in newly diagnosed glioma. The sample's time point: baseline, week 1 (first vaccination visit). Treatment meaning: pre-vaccination baseline after standard-of-care therapy. Libraries were prepared by immunoSEQ multiplex PCR; TCRdb keeps only in-frame clonotypes and omits some of them. This sample carries under 90,000 clones, approximately 85% of them seen once, and the ten largest clones take about 7.5%. The sample here was PBMCs, taken from a glioma patient treated with radiotherapy, temozolomide or both. All receptors derive from a man aged 45-65 years with glioma.

The chain links TRBV5-8 to TRBJ1-3; D ambiguous. Germline CDR1 reads SGHTS; CDR2 reads YDEGEE. This CDR3 region has 15 residues. Trimming cost V 1 base and J 4 bases, with 12 bases left between them. The CDR3 here is CASSLSNVRGNTIYF. CDR3 bases: TGTGCCAGCAGCTTGAGTAATGTGAGGGGAAACACCATATATTTT.

V usage is TRBV6-5 and J usage is TRBJ1-1; D is uncertain. V lost 0 bases, J lost 3 bases, and 8 bases lay in between. CDR1 MNHEY and CDR2 SVGAGI come from the germline V gene. The CDR3 is made up of 14 amino acids. CDR3 sequence: CASSYSTIYTEAFF. DNA for the CDR3: TGTGCCAGCAGTTACTCGACCATCTACACTGAAGCTTTCTTT.

The chain couples TRBV10-3 to TRBJ1-2; 8 bases agree with TRBD1. This CDR3 region has 14 residues. Germline V gene data show CDR1 as ENHRY and CDR2 as SYGVKD. V shed 4 bases and J 2 bases; nucleotides not matched to a gene: 3. In nucleotides, the CDR3 is TGTGCCATCAGTGGAGACAGGGGAAACTATGGCTACACCTTC. Protein: CAISGDRGNYGYTF.

V gene TRBV5-1 combines with J gene TRBJ2-1; a weak D match, TRBD2 (5 bases). The CDR3 consists of 13 residues. With 3 bases removed from V and 6 bases from J, the gap between germline ends came to 10 bases. Germline lookup yields CDR1 SGHRS and CDR2 YFSETQ. The CDR3: CASSSPSGNEQFF. In DNA, the CDR3 is TGCGCCAGCAGCTCGCCGAGCGGCAATGAGCAGTTCTTC. Drawing the rest from reference TRBV5-1 and TRBJ2-1, the complete variable domain is KAGVTQTPRYLIKTRGQQVTLSCSPISGHRSVSWYQQTPGQGLQFLFEYFSETQRNKGNFPGRFSGRQFSNSRSEMNVSTLELGDSALYLCASSSPSGNEQFFGPGTRLTVL.

V is TRBV29-1 and J is TRBJ1-1; a possible D gene is TRBD1 (6 bases). The V gene's germline CDR1 is SQVTM and CDR2 ANQGSEA. V lost 3 bases to trimming and J lost 0 bases, with 8 bases between them. The CDR3 totals 13 residues. The CDR3 spells CSVEGHLNTEAFF. The CDR3 DNA reads as TGCAGCGTTGAGGGACACCTGAACACTGAAGCTTTCTTT.

The V call is TRBV7-6, the J call TRBJ2-7; 8 bases fit TRBD1. Germline V lookup: CDR1 SGHVS, CDR2 FNYEAQ. J gave up 2 bases and V 1 base, and 4 bases lay outside the gene matches. There are 15 residues in the CDR3. This CDR3 reads CASSLGQGAAYEQYF. The CDR3 DNA follows: TGTGCCAGCAGCTTAGGGCAGGGGGCAGCCTACGAGCAGTACTTC.

In its sample, this clone was seen a few times. The rearrangement links TRBV12-5 to TRBJ2-5, with no clear D. V gave up 1 base and J gave up 5 bases, with 5 bases separating them. This CDR3 has 12 amino acids. Germline V CDR1 and CDR2: LGHNT, FRNRAP. The CDR3 DNA reads as TGTGCTAGTGGTTTGGGTGGGGAGACCCAGTACTTC. This encodes CASGLGGETQYF.

The rearrangement joins TRBV5-6 to TRBJ2-5, with D hard to call. The CDR3 is 15 amino acids. The V and J ends lost 0 bases and 1 base respectively, with 10 bases between them. CDR1 and CDR2 from the germline V gene are SGHDT and YYEEEE. CDR3 DNA sequence: TGTGCCAGCAGCTTGGTTGGAGACACCCAAGAGACCCAGTACTTC. Translated, it gives CASSLVGDTQETQYF.

The chain combines TRBV10-2 with TRBJ2-7; 8 bases match TRBD1. CDR3 length: 14 residues. Per germline, CDR1 WSHSY and CDR2 SAAADI. Unmatched junction bases numbered 9, after V lost 5 bases and J lost 6 bases. In DNA form, the CDR3 reads TGCGCCAGCAGTCTCAGACAGGGGAAGTCCGAGCAGTACTTC. This gives the protein CASSLRQGKSEQYF.

The chain uses TRBV30 and TRBJ1-3; D is perhaps TRBD1 (5 bases). CDR1 GTSNPN and CDR2 SVGIG come from the germline V gene (reference sequence). Trimming cost V 3 bases and J 4 bases, with 19 bases left between them. The CDR3 covers 16 residues. CDR3 DNA sequence: TGTGCCTGGAGGGAAGGGTCGGGGCTCTCGGGAAACACCATATATTTT. The encoded protein is CAWREGSGLSGNTIYF.

The CDR3 region is CASSLVGKGNEKLFF. The CDR3 DNA follows: TGTGCCAGCAGCTTGGTCGGGAAGGGGAATGAAAAACTGTTTTTT. The chain employs TRBV5-6 and TRBJ1-4; a possible D gene is TRBD1 (5 bases). The CDR3 covers 15 residues. Germline V gene sequence: CDR1 SGHDT, CDR2 YYEEEE. Between the trimmed V and J ends, which lost 0 bases and 5 bases, there was a span of 11 bases.